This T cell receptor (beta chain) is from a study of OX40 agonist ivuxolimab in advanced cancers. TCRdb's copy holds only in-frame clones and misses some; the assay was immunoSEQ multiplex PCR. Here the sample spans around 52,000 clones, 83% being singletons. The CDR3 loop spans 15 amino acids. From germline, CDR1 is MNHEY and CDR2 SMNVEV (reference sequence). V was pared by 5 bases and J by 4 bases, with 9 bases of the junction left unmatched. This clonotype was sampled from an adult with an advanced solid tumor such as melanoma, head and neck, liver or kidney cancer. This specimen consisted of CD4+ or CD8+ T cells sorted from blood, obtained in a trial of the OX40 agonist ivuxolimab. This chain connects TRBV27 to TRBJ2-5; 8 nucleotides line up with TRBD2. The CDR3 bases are TGTGCCAGCAGTCCAAGGGGCCTAGCGGGAGAGACCCAGTACTTC. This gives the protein CASSPRGLAGETQYF.